Shown below are 32 T cell receptor beta chains from a single sample sequenced in a study of post-analysis software for immune sequencing data. Findings and caveats of the study: Patients showed TRBV5-6, TRBV5-1 and TRBV20-1 among five TRBV segments more frequent than in controls.

Their antigens are not known. The library was made from cDNA and included unique molecular identifiers. TCRdb recomputed calls from the PCR reads with MiXCR, one row per CDR3 protein. The sample contains about half a million distinct CDR3 sequences, approximately 45% of which appear only once. Source material: blood. These receptors were taken from a girl aged 5 to 17 with multiple sclerosis.

This clonotype was seen ten or more times. The chain recombines TRBV3-1 with TRBJ2-3; 9 bases are a match to TRBD2. The CDR3 length is 15 residues. Germline CDR1 and CDR2: LGHDT and YNNKEL (reference sequence). Trimming took 4 bases from V and 0 from J; bases not matched to a gene: 2. The CDR3 region is CASSRLAESTDTQYF. The DNA for the CDR3 is TGTGCCAGCAGCCGACTAGCGGAGAGCACAGATACGCAGTATTTT.

The rearrangement links TRBV20-1 to TRBJ2-1; TRBD2 agrees at 7 bases. Trimming removed 6 bases from V and 5 bases from J; junction bases left unmatched: 13. The CDR3 is 15 residues long. The germline V gene has CDR1 DFQATT and CDR2 SNEGSKA (reference sequence). CDR3 sequence reads: CSAEASGPRHNEQFF. The DNA of the CDR3 is TGCAGTGCGGAGGCTAGCGGACCGAGACACAATGAGCAGTTCTTC.

This clonotype appeared a few times. The V and J genes are TRBV14 and TRBJ2-1; 10 nucleotides agree with TRBD2. V shed 4 bases and J 0 bases; nucleotides not matched to a gene: 3. Germline-derived CDR1 and CDR2 are SGHDN and FVKESK. The CDR3 has 16 amino acids. The DNA for the CDR3 is TGTGCCAGCAGCCTACTAGCGGGATACTCCTACAATGAGCAGTTCTTC. It specifies CASSLLAGYSYNEQFF. Looking up the rest from reference TRBV14 and TRBJ2-1 gives the full variable domain: EAGVTQFPSHSVIEKGQTVTLRCDPISGHDNLYWYRRVMGKEIKFLLHFVKESKQDESGMPNNRFLAERTGGTYSTLKVQPAELEDSGVYFCASSLLAGYSYNEQFFGPGTRLTVL.

The V call is TRBV10-3, the J call TRBJ2-3; D possibly uses TRBD1 or TRBD2 (6 bases each). This CDR3 has 15 amino acids. Germline-derived CDR1 and CDR2 are ENHRY and SYGVKD. Trimming left V 0 bases short and J 4 bases short, with 11 bases between. Here the CDR3 reads CAISESSGEADTQYF. DNA for the CDR3: TGTGCCATCAGTGAGTCGTCAGGGGAGGCAGATACGCAGTATTTT.

This clonotype was seen only a few times. V is TRBV4-1 and J is TRBJ2-7; TRBD1 matches at 9 bases. Trimming removed 2 bases from V and 4 bases from J; junction bases left unmatched: 12. Germline CDR1 and CDR2: MGHRA and YSYEKL. The CDR3 has 17 amino acids. The CDR3 DNA follows: TGCGCCAGCAGCCAAAATCCCACCGGGACAGGGTTTTACGAGCAGTACTTC. Protein product: CASSQNPTGTGFYEQYF.

This rearrangement joins TRBV27 to TRBJ1-4; D may be TRBD1 (5 bases). CDR1 MNHEY and CDR2 SMNVEV come from the germline V gene (reference sequence). This CDR3 has 19 amino acids. Trimming left V 4 bases short and J 4 bases short, with 25 bases between. This CDR3 reads CASSSRGPDVVFNNEKLFF. The CDR3 DNA reads as TGTGCCAGCAGTTCGAGGGGTCCGGACGTGGTCTTCAATAATGAAAAACTGTTTTTT.

This chain joins TRBV20-1 and TRBJ2-1; D uncertain. CDR1 is DFQATT, CDR2 SNEGSKA, per germline (reference sequence). The V and J ends lost 1 base and 9 bases respectively, with 4 bases between them. This CDR3 is 10 amino acids long. The CDR3 coding sequence is TGCAGTGCTAGAGGCGGTGAGCAGTTCTTC. Its protein is CSARGGEQFF.

The rearrangement links TRBV20-1 to TRBJ2-1, with 7 bases matching TRBD2. V was pared by 5 bases and J by 5 bases, with 12 bases of the junction left unmatched. The CDR3 consists of 15 residues. CDR1 and CDR2 from the germline V gene are DFQATT and SNEGSKA (reference sequence). CDR3 protein: CSAPPLAEYNNEQFF. The CDR3 DNA sequence: TGCAGTGCTCCTCCCCTAGCGGAGTATAACAATGAGCAGTTCTTC.

The V call is TRBV5-1, the J call TRBJ2-5; 13 bases line up with TRBD2. V was pared by 3 bases and J by 4 bases, with 6 bases of the junction left unmatched. The germline V gene encodes CDR1 SGHRS and CDR2 YFSETQ. This CDR3 spans 16 amino acids. CDR3 in DNA: TGCGCCAGCAGCTCCAAACTAGCGGGAGGGCTAGAGACCCAGTACTTC. Translating it yields CASSSKLAGGLETQYF.

The chain links TRBV5-6 to TRBJ1-2; D ambiguous. Trimming cost V 0 bases and J 8 bases, with 8 bases left between them. The germline gives CDR1 SGHDT, CDR2 YYEEEE. The CDR3 has 12 amino acids. The CDR3 protein is CASSLVGIGYTF. CDR3 sequence (DNA): TGTGCCAGCAGCTTGGTCGGGATCGGCTACACCTTC. Complete variable domain (other parts from reference TRBV5-6 and TRBJ1-2): DAGVTQSPTHLIKTRGQQVTLRCSPKSGHDTVSWYQQALGQGPQFIFQYYEEEERQRGNFPDRFSGHQFPNYSSELNVNALLLGDSALYLCASSLVGIGYTFGSGTRLTVV.

This clonotype appeared once. The J gene is TRBJ2-1, the V gene TRBV7-2; the D is unclear. Germline values: CDR1 SGHTA, CDR2 FQGNSA. This CDR3 spans 13 amino acids. V dropped 5 bases and J dropped 8 bases, with 13 bases sitting between them. The CDR3 bases are TGTGCCAGCAGCCTCCCGCAGGTGGATGAGCAGTTCTTC. This codes for CASSLPQVDEQFF.

The chain's CDR3 is CASSFGTRPDTQYF. In nucleotides, the CDR3 is TGTGCCAGCAGCTTCGGGACTAGACCAGATACGCAGTATTTT. The chain joins TRBV7-3 to TRBJ2-3, with 8 bases that match TRBD2. CDR3 size: 14 residues. Germline CDR1 is SGHTA and CDR2 is FQGTGA. With 3 bases clipped from V and 4 bases from J, the junction kept 3 bases outside the gene matches.

The chain employs TRBV24-1 and TRBJ2-1, with 14 bases that match TRBD2. The CDR3 has 16 amino acids. Germline CDR1 KGHDR, CDR2 SFDVKD. V gave up 4 bases and J gave up 6 bases; unmatched junction bases: 4. In DNA, the CDR3 is TGTGCCACCAGTGACTACGGGACTAGCGGGAGCAATGAGCAGTTCTTC. Protein sequence: CATSDYGTSGSNEQFF.

This clonotype has just one count. The gene calls are TRBV5-1 and TRBJ1-2; D gene unclear. The CDR3 totals 15 residues. Per the germline V gene, CDR1 is SGHRS and CDR2 is YFSETQ. With 7 bases removed from V and 3 bases from J, the gap between germline ends came to 19 bases. CDR3 protein: CASVVGWPAHYGYTF. The DNA of the CDR3 is TGCGCCAGCGTGGTGGGTTGGCCAGCACACTATGGCTACACCTTC.

CDR3 in amino acids: CASRPGLAGGLIVETQYF. The CDR3 DNA reads TGTGCCAGTAGACCGGGACTAGCGGGAGGTTTGATTGTGGAGACCCAGTACTTC. This chain links TRBV21-1 with TRBJ2-7; the table calls TRBD2, which could not be checked here. The DNA end lines up better with TRBJ2-5; the J call may be wrong. TRBV21-1 is assigned pseudogene status. There are 18 residues in the CDR3.

The chain carries TRBV7-9 and TRBJ2-7, with 7 positions matching TRBD1. Germline V gene data show CDR1 as SEHNR and CDR2 as FQNEAQ (reference sequence). The CDR3 is 16 residues long. V shed 5 bases and J 3 bases; nucleotides not matched to a gene: 13. The CDR3 DNA sequence: TGTGCCAGCAGCCGAGTCTCCACGGGACAGTTCTACGAGCAGTACTTC. Translating it yields CASSRVSTGQFYEQYF.

This sequence joins TRBV20-1 and TRBJ1-2; D gene unclear. CDR3 length equals 14 residues. In germline, CDR1 is DFQATT, CDR2 SNEGSKA (reference sequence). V lost 0 bases to trimming and J lost 7 bases, with 15 bases between them. CDR3 loop: CSARDIEGVGGYTF. CDR3 coding DNA: TGCAGTGCTAGAGATATCGAGGGTGTCGGTGGCTACACCTTC.

The chain uses TRBV6-6 and TRBJ2-7; D perhaps matches TRBD2 (6 bases). The CDR3 is 12 residues long. Germline CDR1 is MNHNY and CDR2 is SVGAGI (reference sequence). V lost 2 bases and J 5 bases, leaving 7 bases between the germline ends. The CDR3 loop is CASSYRRDEQYF. CDR3 DNA sequence: TGTGCCAGCAGTTACCGGAGGGACGAGCAGTACTTC.

There are a few counts of this clonotype. V gene TRBV20-1 combines with J gene TRBJ2-4; TRBD1 might be the D (5 bases). Trimming pared 3 bases from V and 0 bases from J, leaving 12 bases between. The CDR3 extends over 15 amino acids. Germline loops: CDR1 DFQATT, CDR2 SNEGSKA (reference sequence). CDR3 sequence: CSASLPRGAKNIQYF. The CDR3 coding sequence is TGCAGTGCTAGCCTCCCTAGGGGAGCCAAAAACATTCAGTACTTC.

The gene calls are TRBV9 and TRBJ2-5; 8 bases agree with TRBD1. V gave up 0 bases and J gave up 5 bases; unmatched junction bases: 6. CDR1 and CDR2 from the germline V gene are SGDLS and YYNGEE. The CDR3 has 15 residues. Here the CDR3 reads CASSVVGQGGETQYF. The CDR3 DNA is TGTGCCAGCAGCGTAGTAGGACAGGGCGGCGAGACCCAGTACTTC.

The V gene is TRBV20-1, the J gene TRBJ2-7, with D possibly TRBD1 on 5 matching bases. The CDR3 loop spans 15 amino acids. Germline V lookup: CDR1 DFQATT, CDR2 SNEGSKA (reference sequence). Between the trimmed V and J ends, which lost 4 bases and 7 bases, there was a span of 23 bases. CDR3 protein: CSAKRPDSVLEEQYF. As DNA, the CDR3 is TGCAGTGCTAAAAGGCCCGACAGCGTCCTCGAGGAGCAGTACTTC.

J is TRBJ1-4 and V is TRBV29-1; TRBD1 might be the D (5 bases). The V end lost 7 bases, the J end lost 3 bases, and 12 bases lay between the germline ends. Germline V lookup: CDR1 SQVTM, CDR2 ANQGSEA. The CDR3 is 13 residues long. Here the CDR3 DNA reads TGCAGCGCTGGGCGGGGGGCTAATGAAAAACTGTTTTTT. Translating it yields CSAGRGANEKLFF. The full variable domain, rest sourced from reference TRBV29-1 and TRBJ1-4, is SAVISQKPSRDICQRGTSLTIQCQVDSQVTMMFWYRQQPGQSLTLIATANQGSEATYESGFVIDKFPISRPNLTFSTLTVSNMSPEDSSIYLCSAGRGANEKLFFGSGTQLSVL.

The chain couples TRBV7-8 to TRBJ2-5; D ambiguous. The germline gives CDR1 SGHVS, CDR2 FQNEAQ. This CDR3 spans 13 amino acids. V lost 5 bases and J 3 bases, leaving 10 bases between the germline ends. The CDR3 spells CASSSRREETQYF. The CDR3 nucleotides read TGTGCCAGCAGCAGTAGAAGAGAAGAGACCCAGTACTTC.

The chain joins TRBV9 to TRBJ1-2; D gene unclear. Germline-derived CDR1 and CDR2 are SGDLS and YYNGEE. The V and J ends lost 10 bases and 7 bases respectively, with 8 bases between them. The CDR3 consists of 9 residues. The CDR3, as DNA: TGTGCCTCCACGGGTGGCTACACCTTC. Residues: CASTGGYTF.

The J gene is TRBJ2-7, the V gene TRBV12-3 or TRBV12-4, with D perhaps matching TRBD2 (5 bases). The CDR3 loop spans 14 amino acids. The germline V and J ends were trimmed by 6 bases and 0 bases, with 12 bases remaining between them. In nucleotides, the CDR3 is TGTGCCAGCAGCCCCCAGCGGACCTCCTACGAGCAGTACTTC. Encoded protein: CASSPQRTSYEQYF.

The chain combines TRBV6-6 with TRBJ1-6; D unresolved. The V and J ends lost 10 bases and 5 bases respectively, with 18 bases between them. The CDR3 is 15 residues long. From germline, CDR1 is MNHNY and CDR2 SVGAGI (reference sequence). In DNA form, the CDR3 reads TGTGCCAACAGCGGACTGGAATCAGATAATTCACCCCTCCACTTT. Residues: CANSGLESDNSPLHF.

This clonotype has a handful of counts. This chain joins TRBV12-3 or TRBV12-4 and TRBJ2-5; tentatively, D is TRBD1 (5 bases). V gave up 2 bases and J gave up 3 bases, with 7 bases separating them. The CDR3 totals 13 residues. CDR3 protein: CASSLSGKETQYF. For the CDR3, the DNA is TGTGCCAGCAGTTTATCAGGGAAAGAGACCCAGTACTTC.

The sample holds a few counts of this clonotype. The chain employs TRBV10-3 and TRBJ2-3, with TRBD2 matching 7 bases. CDR3 length equals 16 residues. Germline CDR1 is ENHRY and CDR2 is SYGVKD. The ends lost 6 bases at V and 0 bases at J; junction bases unmatched: 9. For the CDR3, the DNA is TGTGCCATCAGCTCCATTTCGCGGGAGAGCACAGATACGCAGTATTTT. It is translated as CAISSISRESTDTQYF.

This clonotype was picked up a small number of times. The chain combines TRBV28 with TRBJ1-2, with D maybe TRBD1 (5 bases). V was clipped by 2 bases and J by 0 bases, with 7 bases between them. Germline V gives CDR1 MDHEN, CDR2 SYDVKM. The CDR3 sequence is 14 residues long. The DNA for the CDR3 is TGTGCCAGCAGTTTAGGGGGGGCTAACTATGGCTACACCTTC. This codes for CASSLGGANYGYTF.

V usage is TRBV4-2 and J usage is TRBJ1-4; D gene unclear. CDR3 length: 17 amino acids. V was cut by 1 base and J by 6 bases, with 18 bases left in between. Germline V lookup: CDR1 LGHNA, CDR2 YNFKEQ. The CDR3 here is CASSQGGLYGRYEKLFF. In nucleotides, the CDR3 is TGTGCCAGCAGCCAAGGTGGTTTGTACGGGAGGTATGAAAAACTGTTTTTT.

This chain links TRBV7-2 with TRBJ2-3; a possible D gene is TRBD1 (5 bases). Trimming shortened V by 1 base and J by 2 bases, and 19 bases separated the two germline ends. CDR1 is SGHTA, CDR2 FQGNSA, per germline. The CDR3 contains 18 residues. The CDR3 sequence is CASSLVAVWGLITDTQYF. The CDR3 DNA reads TGTGCCAGCAGCTTAGTCGCCGTTTGGGGCCTGATCACAGATACGCAGTATTTT.

This chain links TRBV4-1 with TRBJ1-2; D may be TRBD1 (5 bases). Germline V lookup: CDR1 MGHRA, CDR2 YSYEKL. Trimming left V 1 base short and J 1 base short, with 10 bases between. The length of the CDR3 is 15 residues. Written as DNA, the CDR3 is TGCGCCAGCAGCCAAGGCGCGGGGGTTAACTATGGCTACACCTTC. Translating gives CASSQGAGVNYGYTF.